The 26 T cell receptor beta chains listed next were all sequenced from one sample in a study of cytomegalovirus exposure and HLA in healthy donors (dated by TCRdb to the late 2010s). The library relied on the immunoSEQ multiplex PCR assay. The multiplex PCR relied on a mix of 60 forward primers for TCR Vbeta segments and 13 reverse primers for TCR Jbeta segments. The source is immuneACCESS, and TCRdb retained only in-frame sequences with V and J called. Part of the clones is not carried over; for the studies checked, unresolved V genes explain less than half of this, and the remainder is unexplained. This sample holds about 140,000 clones; less than 80% were observed only once. The ten largest clones represent roughly 8.8% of the sample. The specimen was PBMCs. Receptors were obtained from a woman in her forties or fifties in good health and CMV-seropositive.

The chain joins TRBV27 to TRBJ2-3, with a weak D call TRBD2 (7 bases). Trimming removed 7 bases at V and 0 bases at J, with 11 bases between. CDR3 length equals 14 residues. The V gene's germline CDR1 is MNHEY and CDR2 SMNVEV (reference sequence). CDR3 sequence (DNA): TGTGCCAGCACACGGGGGGCTAGCACAGATACGCAGTATTTT. This codes for CASTRGASTDTQYF.

CDR3 DNA sequence: TGTGCCAGCAGTGGACAGGGGACACAATATAGCAATCAGCCCCAGCATTTT. It translates to CASSGQGTQYSNQPQHF. The V call is TRBV28, the J call TRBJ1-5; 9 bases are shared with TRBD1. J lost 0 bases, V lost 5 bases, and 8 bases had no gene match. From germline, CDR1 is MDHEN and CDR2 SYDVKM. The CDR3 contains 17 residues.

This chain joins TRBV13 and TRBJ1-2, with D possibly being TRBD1 (5 bases). The V end lost 1 base, the J end lost 5 bases, and 14 bases lay between the germline ends. CDR1 is PRHDT and CDR2 is FYEKMQ in the germline V gene (reference sequence). CDR3 length: 15 amino acids. CDR3 coding DNA: TGTGCCAGCAGCTTAGACGGGGGGAAGGGATATGGCTACACCTTC. Translation: CASSLDGGKGYGYTF.

The chain has TRBV5-1 and TRBJ2-5; 8 bases map to TRBD1. The J call may be wrong; the DNA end is better matched by TRBJ2-7. The CDR3 has 17 residues. The germline CDR1 and CDR2 sequences are SGHRS and YFSETQ. The CDR3 DNA is TGCGCCAGCAGCTTCTATTCCCCGGGACAGGCCGCCTACGAGCAGTACTTC. Its protein product is CASSFYSPGQAAYEQYF.

The count of this clone is one. This chain joins TRBV10-3 and TRBJ2-7; D ambiguous. Per the germline V gene, CDR1 is ENHRY and CDR2 is SYGVKD. V was clipped by 6 bases and J by 0 bases, with 9 bases between them. This CDR3 contains 13 residues. The DNA for the CDR3 is TGTGCCATCAGGAGCGATAACTCCTACGAGCAGTACTTC. It is translated as CAIRSDNSYEQYF.

The chain recombines TRBV28 with TRBJ1-1, with D possibly TRBD1 on 5 matching bases. Trimming left V 8 bases short and J 7 bases short, with 11 bases between. CDR1 MDHEN and CDR2 SYDVKM come from the germline V gene. This CDR3 contains 11 residues. CDR3 in amino acids: CASRGAGEAFF. CDR3 DNA sequence: TGTGCCAGCCGCGGGGCGGGTGAAGCTTTCTTT.

This chain links TRBV6-4 with TRBJ2-5; 16 nucleotides match TRBD2. With V trimmed by 8 bases and J by 5 bases, 5 bases remained unmatched. This CDR3 region has 15 residues. In germline, CDR1 is MRHNA, CDR2 SNTAGT. The CDR3 region is CASRGTSGGDETQYF. CDR3 coding DNA: TGTGCCAGCCGGGGGACTAGCGGGGGGGACGAGACCCAGTACTTC.

The chain joins TRBV5-6 to TRBJ1-5; D may be TRBD1 (6 bases). Trimming stripped 3 bases from V and 6 bases from J, with 13 bases between. Germline CDR1 reads SGHDT; CDR2 reads YYEEEE. The CDR3 has 14 residues. CDR3 nucleotide sequence: TGTGCCAGCAGCTCCACTCACAGGGTTCAGCCCCAGCATTTT. Protein product: CASSSTHRVQPQHF.

This chain joins TRBV6-6 and TRBJ1-1; D is ambiguous. The V end was cut by 7 bases, the J end by 4 bases, with 13 bases between. The germline CDR1 and CDR2 sequences are MNHNY and SVGAGI (reference sequence). The CDR3 is made up of 13 amino acids. The CDR3 coding sequence is TGTGCCAGCACCCAAGTAGTAGTCACTGAAGCTTTCTTT. Its protein is CASTQVVVTEAFF.

DNA of the CDR3: TGTGCCAGCAGCGTAGGCCTAGCGGGACCATACGAGCAGTACTTC. Encoded protein: CASSVGLAGPYEQYF. This chain links TRBV9 with TRBJ2-7, with 9 nucleotides matching TRBD2. The germline V gene encodes CDR1 SGDLS and CDR2 YYNGEE. V was clipped by 0 bases and J by 4 bases; unmatched bases: 5. This CDR3 has 15 amino acids. The variable domain in full, completed from reference TRBV9 and TRBJ2-7, reads DSGVTQTPKHLITATGQRVTLRCSPRSGDLSVYWYQQSLDQGLQFLIQYYNGEERAKGNILERFSAQQFPDLHSELNLSSLELGDSALYFCASSVGLAGPYEQYFGPGTRLTVT.

This clone was seen only once. J is TRBJ2-7 and V is TRBV11-2; D call uncertain. Germline V gene lookup returns CDR1 SGHAT and CDR2 FQNNGV. The germline V and J ends were trimmed by 2 bases and 0 bases, with 5 bases remaining between them. The CDR3 covers 13 residues. Here the CDR3 reads CASSLTYSYEQYF. The CDR3 DNA follows: TGTGCCAGCAGCTTAACCTACTCCTACGAGCAGTACTTC.

This chain connects TRBV7-2 to TRBJ1-3; possibly TRBD1 for D (6 bases). V was cut by 5 bases and J by 2 bases, with 13 bases left in between. This CDR3 has 15 amino acids. Germline assignment: CDR1 SGHTA and CDR2 FQGNSA. The DNA for the CDR3 is TGTGCCAGCAGCCAACAACAGGGAGCTGGAAACACCATATATTTT. It specifies CASSQQQGAGNTIYF.

The CDR3 sequence: CASSLIAGTVGEKLFF. DNA for the CDR3: TGTGCCAGCAGCTTAATAGCCGGGACAGTGGGAGAAAAACTGTTTTTT. V and J are TRBV28 and TRBJ1-4; 7 bases line up with TRBD1. J lost 8 bases, V lost 6 bases, and 15 bases had no gene match. Germline V CDR1 and CDR2: MDHEN, SYDVKM. This CDR3 region has 16 residues.

To note about this clone: The junction and the germline gene differ at one end; a read error may be behind it. This chain links TRBV7-7 with TRBJ2-7; 9 bases are shared with TRBD1. The CDR3 length is 15 residues. CDR1 and CDR2 (germline): SSHAT, FNYEAQ (reference sequence). This CDR3 is CASSQDAAGQGEQYF. The CDR3 coding sequence is TGTGCTAGCAGCCAAGACGCAGCGGGACAGGGCGAGCAGTACTTC. Drawing the rest from reference TRBV7-7 and TRBJ2-7, the complete variable domain is GAGVSQSPRYKVTKRGQDVTLRCDPISSHATLYWYQQALGQGPEFLTYFNYEAQPDKSGLPSDRFSAERPEGSISTLTIQRTEQRDSAMYRCASSQDAAGQGEQYFGPGTRLTVT.

The chain is built from TRBV19 and TRBJ2-5, with TRBD2 matching over 9 bases. The CDR3 is 15 amino acids. The J segment lost 4 bases and the V segment lost 5 bases, leaving 8 bases of the junction unmatched. Germline assignment: CDR1 LNHDA and CDR2 SQIVND (reference sequence). The CDR3: CASSPWTSVGETQYF. CDR3 nucleotide sequence: TGTGCCAGTAGTCCGTGGACTAGCGTGGGAGAGACCCAGTACTTC.

Only a few counts were recorded for this clone. The chain couples TRBV28 to TRBJ2-5; 9 positions agree with TRBD1. CDR3 length: 14 residues. The ends lost 11 bases at V and 3 bases at J; junction bases unmatched: 10. Germline CDR1 is MDHEN and CDR2 is SYDVKM. This CDR3 reads CACRDRGTKETQYF. The DNA of the CDR3 is TGTGCCTGTCGTGACAGGGGGACTAAAGAGACCCAGTACTTC.

This clone has just a few counts. This rearrangement joins TRBV7-2 to TRBJ1-1; D is possibly TRBD1 (5 bases). The CDR3 spans 15 residues. Germline CDR1 is SGHTA and CDR2 is FQGNSA. V was shortened by 2 bases and J by 1 base, with 11 bases between the two germline ends. The CDR3 protein is CASSLWGVSNTEAFF. The CDR3 coding sequence is TGTGCCAGCAGCTTATGGGGGGTGTCGAACACTGAAGCTTTCTTT.

The chain is built from TRBV7-2 and TRBJ2-7; a possible D gene is TRBD2 (6 bases). Trimming stripped 4 bases from V and 3 bases from J, with 13 bases between. Germline loops: CDR1 SGHTA, CDR2 FQGNSA. The CDR3 has 14 amino acids. The CDR3 nucleotides read TGTGCCAGCAGCTCTAGGGGACTGGACTACGAGCAGTACTTC. This translates into CASSSRGLDYEQYF.

V usage is TRBV14 and J usage is TRBJ2-6; no firm D call. The V end was cut by 9 bases, the J end by 0 bases, with 15 bases between. The CDR3 consists of 16 residues. The germline V gene has CDR1 SGHDN and CDR2 FVKESK. The CDR3 DNA reads TGTGCCAGTTCTTTCATCGGTTACTCTGGGGCCAACGTCCTGACTTTC. Its protein product is CASSFIGYSGANVLTF. Full variable domain (outside the CDR3, taken from reference TRBV14 and TRBJ2-6): EAGVTQFPSHSVIEKGQTVTLRCDPISGHDNLYWYRRVMGKEIKFLLHFVKESKQDESGMPNNRFLAERTGGTYSTLKVQPAELEDSGVYFCASSFIGYSGANVLTFGAGSRLTVL.

For this clone: This sample also contains other DNA sequences that code for the same CDR3. This chain connects TRBV9 to TRBJ1-3, with D unclear. Germline V lookup: CDR1 SGDLS, CDR2 YYNGEE. With 5 bases removed from V and 1 base from J, the gap between germline ends came to 13 bases. CDR3 length: 15 residues. The CDR3, as DNA: TGTGCCAGCAGTGTGGTGTCGGGGTCTGGAAACACCATATATTTT. This codes for CASSVVSGSGNTIYF. The full variable domain, with the rest looked up from reference TRBV9 and TRBJ1-3, is DSGVTQTPKHLITATGQRVTLRCSPRSGDLSVYWYQQSLDQGLQFLIQYYNGEERAKGNILERFSAQQFPDLHSELNLSSLELGDSALYFCASSVVSGSGNTIYFGEGSWLTVV.

This CDR3 is CASSLMTSEGYEQYF. The CDR3 DNA reads TGTGCCAGCAGTCTAATGACTAGCGAGGGGTACGAGCAGTACTTC. The rearrangement joins TRBV28 to TRBJ2-7, with 8 positions matching TRBD2. The length of the CDR3 is 15 residues. With V trimmed by 5 bases and J by 4 bases, 10 bases remained unmatched. CDR1 MDHEN and CDR2 SYDVKM come from the germline V gene.

J is TRBJ2-7 and V is TRBV28; 12 bases are shared with TRBD1. This CDR3 is built from 15 residues. Looked up from germline, CDR1 is MDHEN and CDR2 is SYDVKM. V lost 8 bases, J lost 8 bases, and 13 bases stayed unmatched. CDR3 in amino acids: CASAYGGTGGEQQYF. The CDR3, as DNA: TGTGCCAGCGCCTACGGGGGGACAGGGGGCGAGCAGCAGTACTTC.

The chain carries TRBV7-9 and TRBJ2-1; 10 bases fit TRBD1. Germline V gives CDR1 SEHNR, CDR2 FQNEAQ (reference sequence). The CDR3 totals 14 residues. V was pared by 4 bases and J by 9 bases, with 6 bases of the junction left unmatched. The CDR3 nucleotides read TGTGCCAGCAGCTCCCGGGGACAGGGGAGTGAGCAGTTCTTC. This sequence encodes CASSSRGQGSEQFF.

The chain couples TRBV15 to TRBJ2-1; 11 nucleotides agree with TRBD1. Losses at the gene ends were 3 bases for V and 3 bases for J; bases not matched to a gene: 1. The CDR3 is made up of 15 amino acids. CDR1 and CDR2 (germline): LNHNV, YYDKDF (reference sequence). The CDR3 nucleotides are TGTGCCACCAGCAGCGGGACAGGGGGCTACAATGAGCAGTTCTTC. Encoded protein: CATSSGTGGYNEQFF.

The chain combines TRBV10-3 with TRBJ2-5; 7 bases fit TRBD2. CDR3 length: 12 amino acids. The junction had 3 bases not matched to a gene; V was cut back by 6 bases and J by 5 bases. The germline V gene encodes CDR1 ENHRY and CDR2 SYGVKD. CDR3 nucleotides: TGTGCCATCAGCGGGACTAACGAGACCCAGTACTTC. This encodes CAISGTNETQYF.

This clone showed up just once. The chain employs TRBV6-1 and TRBJ2-1; 7 positions match TRBD2. Trimming removed 3 bases from V and 2 bases from J; junction bases left unmatched: 4. This CDR3 is 15 amino acids long. The germline V gene has CDR1 MNHNS and CDR2 SASEGT. The CDR3 nucleotides read TGTGCCAGCAGTGAGCAGCGGGGCCCCTACAATGAGCAGTTCTTC. Translated, it gives CASSEQRGPYNEQFF.